Detailed here is one T cell receptor beta chain. This sample is part of a study of blood T cell repertoires in COVID-19. Authors' methods: Using reference gene primer amplification, nucleated cell counts were estimated. The protocol was immunoSEQ multiplex PCR, while the TCRdb copy is restricted to in-frame clones and leaves out a portion. The V and J calls and the clone size are those of that table, but D and trimming were determined from the DNA. This sample carries 300,000 to 400,000 clones, about 90% of them seen once, and the ten largest clones take 1%. Participant ages covered roughly 18 to 89 years across about two dozen US areas. What the recovered Cohort 3 donors had was two negative PCRs, clearance, or symptom resolution. The CDR3 has 12 residues. The germline V gene encodes CDR1 MGHDK and CDR2 SYGVNS. Between the trimmed V and J ends, which lost 5 bases and 8 bases, there was a span of 12 bases.

The sample was PBMCs or T cells enriched from blood (not recorded which). This TCR derives from a woman in her 30s who had recovered from COVID-19. The chain uses TRBV25-1 and TRBJ1-2; D not resolved. CDR3 DNA sequence: TGTGCCAGCAGTCTCCGAGGTTTCGGCTACACCTTC. Residues: CASSLRGFGYTF.